The clone carrying this T cell receptor (beta chain) showed up just once. Antigen: not known. This sample stems from a study of T cell responses to AZD1222 COVID-19 vaccine. General observations from the study: Reportedly, nearly half of unique spike TCRs recognized epitopes outside B.1.351/B.1.1.7 mutations. After the peak T cell response, and only then, were repertoires sampled. Breadth and depth of Spike-specific TCRs rose after two AZD1222 doses. The study identified only five to seven AZD1222 recipients as seropositive at baseline.

TCRdb's copy holds only in-frame clones and misses some; the assay was immunoSEQ multiplex PCR. The top ten clones hold more than 0.4% of a sample with around 180,000 clones, 85% to 90% of them seen once. Trimming took 5 bases from V and 4 from J; bases not matched to a gene: 7. The CDR3 loop spans 14 amino acids. Germline CDR1 and CDR2: MNHEY and SVGEGT. The origin of this receptor is an adult in good health. Sequenced here: peripheral blood, sampled on day 0 of AZD1222 vaccination. The V and J genes are TRBV6-2 or TRBV6-3 and TRBJ2-5, with 7 positions matching TRBD1. CDR3 sequence: CASSDPTGRETQYF. In DNA, the CDR3 is TGTGCCAGCAGTGACCCGACAGGGAGAGAGACCCAGTACTTC.